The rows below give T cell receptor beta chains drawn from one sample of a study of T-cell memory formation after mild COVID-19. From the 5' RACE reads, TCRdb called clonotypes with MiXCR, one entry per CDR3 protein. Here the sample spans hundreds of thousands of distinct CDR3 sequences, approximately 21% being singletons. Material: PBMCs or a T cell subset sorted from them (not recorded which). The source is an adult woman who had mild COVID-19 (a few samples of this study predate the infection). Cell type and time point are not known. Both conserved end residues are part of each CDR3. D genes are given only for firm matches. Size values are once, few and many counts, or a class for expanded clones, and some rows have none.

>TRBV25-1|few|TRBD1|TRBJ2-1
TGTGCCAGCAGTGAATCGAGGACAGGGGGCGTTGAGCAGTTCTTC
CASSESRTGGVEQFF
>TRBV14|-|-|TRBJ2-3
TGTGCCAGCAGTTGGGACTCCCGAACATCTACGCAGTATTTT
CASSWDSRTSTQYF
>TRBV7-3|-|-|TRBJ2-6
TGTGCCAGCAGCTTAGGACCGACCTCTGGGGCCAACGTCCTGACTTTC
CASSLGPTSGANVLTF
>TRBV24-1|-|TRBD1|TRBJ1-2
TGTGCCACCAGTGATCCGGGACAGGGTTCCTATGGCTACACCTTC
CATSDPGQGSYGYTF
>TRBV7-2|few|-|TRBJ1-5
TGTGCCAGCAGCTTAGGTTCAGGGGGCAATCAGCCCCAGCATTTT
CASSLGSGGNQPQHF
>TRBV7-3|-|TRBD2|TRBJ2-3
TGTGCCAGCAGCGAGATCCGCCCGGGACTAGGCACAGATACGCAGTATTTT
CASSEIRPGLGTDTQYF
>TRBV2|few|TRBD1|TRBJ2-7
TGTGCCAGCAGTGCCGGGACAGGGATCGACTACGAGCAGTACTTC
CASSAGTGIDYEQYF
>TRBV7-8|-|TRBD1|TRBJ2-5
TGTGCCAGCAGCTTAGCGCCAGGGGGAATACAAGAGACCCAGTACTTC
CASSLAPGGIQETQYF
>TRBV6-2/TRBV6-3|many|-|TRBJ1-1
TGTGCCAGCAGTCAGGACACTGAAGCTTTCTTT
CASSQDTEAFF
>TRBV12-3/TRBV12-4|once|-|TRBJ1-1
TGTGCCAGCACCTTGATCCTTAACACTGAAGCTTTCTTT
CASTLILNTEAFF
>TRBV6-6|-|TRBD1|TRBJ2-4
TGTGCCAGCAGTTCCTCAGGGGGAAACATTCAGTACTTC
CASSSSGGNIQYF
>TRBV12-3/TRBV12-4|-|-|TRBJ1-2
TGTGCCAGCAGTTTATCACACAGGGTAACTGGCTACACCTTC
CASSLSHRVTGYTF
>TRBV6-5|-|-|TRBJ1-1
TGTGCCAGCAGTTGGGGACCTAGGGCTGAAGCTTTCTTT
CASSWGPRAEAFF
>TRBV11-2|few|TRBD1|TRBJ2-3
TGTGCCAGCAGCTTAGGAAGGGGGCCTGTAGATACGCAGTATTTT
CASSLGRGPVDTQYF
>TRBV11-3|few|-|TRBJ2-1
TGTGCCAGCAGATCCACAGGACTCTACAATGAGCAGTTCTTC
CASRSTGLYNEQFF
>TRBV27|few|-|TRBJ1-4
TGTGCCAGCAGTTTATCTTCCTCGAAGGGGAGACTGTTTTTT
CASSLSSSKGRLFF
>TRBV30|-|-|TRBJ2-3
TGTGCCTGCCAGCCCGGGACCTCCAGGGGTTTGGCGCAGTATTTT
CACQPGTSRGLAQYF
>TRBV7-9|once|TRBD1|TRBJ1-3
TGTGCCAGCACCCGAACAGGGGAAGTAAACACCATATATTTT
CASTRTGEVNTIYF
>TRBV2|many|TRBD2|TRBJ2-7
TGTGCCAGCAGTCCTCTAGCGGGAACGTCCCTCGAGCAGTACTTC
CASSPLAGTSLEQYF
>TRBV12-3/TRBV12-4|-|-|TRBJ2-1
TGTGCCAGCAGCCCCCTGGGGCCCGGGGATGAGCAGTTCTTC
CASSPLGPGDEQFF
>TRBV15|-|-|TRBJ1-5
TGTAGCAATCAGCACCAGCATTTT
CSNQHQHF
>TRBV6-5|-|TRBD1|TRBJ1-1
TGTGCCAGCAGCACCCACAGGGGTAGCACTGAAGCTTTCTTT
CASSTHRGSTEAFF
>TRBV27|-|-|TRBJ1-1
TGTGCCAGCAGTTTAGGGGGAGCGGCTGAAGCTTTCTTT
CASSLGGAAEAFF
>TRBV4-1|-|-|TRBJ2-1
TGCGCCAGCAGCCAAGACCCCGTCCAGGGCTCCTACAATGAGCAGTTCTTC
CASSQDPVQGSYNEQFF
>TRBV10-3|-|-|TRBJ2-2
TGTGCCATCAGTGGGGGGACTAACACCGGGGAGCTGTTTTTT
CAISGGTNTGELFF
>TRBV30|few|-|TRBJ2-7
TGTGCCTGGGGTCTCTACGAGCAGTACTTC
CAWGLYEQYF
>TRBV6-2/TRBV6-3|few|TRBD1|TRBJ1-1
TGTGCCAGCAGTTACCTTGGACAGGGAGTCAACACTGAAGCTTTCTTT
CASSYLGQGVNTEAFF
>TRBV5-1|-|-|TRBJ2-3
TGCGCCAGCGCCACTGGGGGGGCTAGCGCAGATACGCAGTATTTT
CASATGGASADTQYF
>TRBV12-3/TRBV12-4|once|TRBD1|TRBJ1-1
TGTGCCAGCAGTCGGAACATACAGGGGAGAGCTTTCTTT
CASSRNIQGRAFF
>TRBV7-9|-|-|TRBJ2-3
TGTGCCAGCAGCTTTATGGCGGGATTGTCAGATACGCAGTATTTT
CASSFMAGLSDTQYF
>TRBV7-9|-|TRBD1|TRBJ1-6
TGTGCCAGCAGCTTGGGACAGGGAGGGTTCTCCTATAATTCACCCCTCCACTTT
CASSLGQGGFSYNSPLHF
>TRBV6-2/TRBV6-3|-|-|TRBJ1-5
TGTGCCAGTAATCATCCGGGCGACTATCAGCCCCAGCATTTT
CASNHPGDYQPQHF
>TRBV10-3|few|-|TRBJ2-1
TGTGCCATCAGTGAGGTCACCCTAAGCAATGAGCAGTTCTTC
CAISEVTLSNEQFF
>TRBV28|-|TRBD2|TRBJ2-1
TGTGCCAGCAGTTTATCACGGGGACTAGCGGAGCAGTTCTTC
CASSLSRGLAEQFF
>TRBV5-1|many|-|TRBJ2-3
TGCGCCAGCAGCTTTGGGCGGGGGCCATCAGATACGCAGTATTTT
CASSFGRGPSDTQYF
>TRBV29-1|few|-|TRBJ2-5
TGCAGCGTTTTGGCCCAACAAGAGACCCAGTACTTC
CSVLAQQETQYF
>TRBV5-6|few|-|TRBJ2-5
TGTGCCAGCAGTCCAAAGTGGCCTAGCATGGAGACCCAGTACTTC
CASSPKWPSMETQYF
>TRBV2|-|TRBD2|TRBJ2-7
TGTGCCAGCAGTGTACCGACTAGCGGGAGGGCCTACGAGCAGTACTTC
CASSVPTSGRAYEQYF
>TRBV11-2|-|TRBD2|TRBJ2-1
TGTGCCAGCAGCTTAGGCCGGATGGTACTAGCGGGAAACAATGAGCAGTTCTTC
CASSLGRMVLAGNNEQFF
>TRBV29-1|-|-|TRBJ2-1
TGCAGCGCGATATGGCAGGGGATGAATGAGCAGTTCTTC
CSAIWQGMNEQFF
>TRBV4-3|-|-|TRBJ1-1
TGCGCCAGCAGCCAGGGGGAGAGAACTGAAGCTTTCTTT
CASSQGERTEAFF
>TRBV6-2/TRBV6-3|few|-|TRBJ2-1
TGTGCCAGCAGTTTCAGACTATCCCTTCTCTCCTACAATGAGCAGTTCTTC
CASSFRLSLLSYNEQFF
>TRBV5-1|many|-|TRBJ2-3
TGCGCCAGCAGCTTGGAGGCAGACCCCACAGATACGCAGTATTTT
CASSLEADPTDTQYF
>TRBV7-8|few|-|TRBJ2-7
TGTGCCAGCAGCCCCTTAGGGGAAAGGGTGTACGAGCAGTACTTC
CASSPLGERVYEQYF
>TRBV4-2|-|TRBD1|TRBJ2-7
TGTGCCAGCAGCCAAGTCCGGCGGACACCTGACAGGGACCTTTACTTCTACGAGCAGTACTTC
CASSQVRRTPDRDLYFYEQYF
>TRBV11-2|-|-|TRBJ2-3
TGTGCCAGCAGCTCGGGTCATACGCAGTATTTT
CASSSGHTQYF
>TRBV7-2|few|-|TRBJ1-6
TGTGCCAGCAGCTTAGTTCATAATTCACCCCTCCACTTT
CASSLVHNSPLHF
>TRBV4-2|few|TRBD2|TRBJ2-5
TGTGCCAGCAGCCCCAAGATGGGACTAGCGGGATGGGGGCAAGAGACCCAGTACTTC
CASSPKMGLAGWGQETQYF
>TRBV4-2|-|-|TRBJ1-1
TGTGCCAGCAGCCAAGATAGGCTGTCGGCAGGGAACACTGAAGCTTTCTTT
CASSQDRLSAGNTEAFF
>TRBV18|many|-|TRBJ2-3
TGTGCTAGCAGCACTGACAGCACAGATACGCAGTATTTT
CASSTDSTDTQYF
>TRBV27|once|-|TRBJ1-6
TGTGCCAGCGGCACCAGGGGAGGATCACCCCTCCACTTT
CASGTRGGSPLHF
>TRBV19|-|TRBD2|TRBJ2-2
TGTGCCAGTAGAGTAAGCGGGGGGACCAACACCGGGGAGCTGTTTTTT
CASRVSGGTNTGELFF
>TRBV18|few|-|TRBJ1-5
TGTGCCAGCTCCCGCTTAGCAGATCAGCCCCAGCATTTT
CASSRLADQPQHF
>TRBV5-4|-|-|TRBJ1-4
TGTGCCAGCAGCTTGGGGGGAACTGGGGAAAAACTGTTTTTT
CASSLGGTGEKLFF
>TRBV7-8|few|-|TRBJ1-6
TGTGCCAGCAGCCCGCCATTAGATAATTCACCCCTCCACTTT
CASSPPLDNSPLHF
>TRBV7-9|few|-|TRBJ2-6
TGTGCCAGCAGCTCCGCTCCTGGAGGTGGGGCCAACGTCCTGACTTTC
CASSSAPGGGANVLTF
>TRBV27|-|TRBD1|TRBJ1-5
TGTGCCAGCAGTTTGTCCCGGACAGGGAGCAATCAGCCCCAGCATTTT
CASSLSRTGSNQPQHF
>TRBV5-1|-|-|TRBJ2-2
TGCGCCAGTACGACAGAGAACACCGGGGAGCTGTTTTTT
CASTTENTGELFF
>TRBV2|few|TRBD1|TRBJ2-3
TGTGCCAGCAGTAGACAGGGGGGAAATACGCAGTATTTT
CASSRQGGNTQYF